This T cell receptor beta chain was identified during a study of a mutant IDH1 vaccine in newly diagnosed glioma. Study details: Patients underwent eight vaccinations, which took place in weeks 1, 3, 5, 7, 11, 15, 19 and 23. Either 4-6 weeks after radiotherapy alone or alongside temozolomide, vaccination was begun. Former treatment meant radiotherapy, temozolomide, or both; the majority had gotten both.

Some clones are missing from TCRdb's copy, which holds only in-frame ones; the method was immunoSEQ multiplex PCR. The table lists fewer than 70,000 clones, less than 85% of them singletons. General observations from the study: Vaccination elicited immune responses in 93.3% of patients.

This clone was detected only once. What it binds is unknown. The CDR3 length is 12 residues. The V end was cut by 5 bases, the J end by 1 base, with 5 bases between. Germline V gene data show CDR1 as SGHTA and CDR2 as FQGNSA. Documented time point: week 11, during vaccination. Each vaccine dose was 300 ug of mutant IDH1 20-mer peptide, with topical imiquimod. The receptor's source is a man aged 30 to 39 with glioma. The rearrangement links TRBV7-2 to TRBJ1-1; D ambiguous. The sample here was PBMCs, taken from a glioma patient whose treatment included an IDH1 peptide vaccine. CDR3 DNA sequence: TGTGCCAGCAGCGAGGGGAACACTGAAGCTTTCTTT. Its translation: CASSEGNTEAFF.